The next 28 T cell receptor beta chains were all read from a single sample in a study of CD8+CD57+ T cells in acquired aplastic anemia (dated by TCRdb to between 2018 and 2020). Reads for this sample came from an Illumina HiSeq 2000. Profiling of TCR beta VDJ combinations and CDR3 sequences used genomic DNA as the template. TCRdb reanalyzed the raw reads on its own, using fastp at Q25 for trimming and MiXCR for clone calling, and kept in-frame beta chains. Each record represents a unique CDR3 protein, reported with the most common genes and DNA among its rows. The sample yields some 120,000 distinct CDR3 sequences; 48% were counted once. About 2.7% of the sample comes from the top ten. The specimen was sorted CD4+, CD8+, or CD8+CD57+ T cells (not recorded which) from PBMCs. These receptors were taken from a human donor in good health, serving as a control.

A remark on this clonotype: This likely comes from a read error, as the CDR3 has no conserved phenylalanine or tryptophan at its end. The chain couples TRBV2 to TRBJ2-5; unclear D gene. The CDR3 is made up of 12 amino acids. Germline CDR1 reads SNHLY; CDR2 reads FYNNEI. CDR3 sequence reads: CASMGFRETQYS. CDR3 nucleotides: TGTGCCAGCATGGGTTTTCGAGAGACTCAGTACTCC.

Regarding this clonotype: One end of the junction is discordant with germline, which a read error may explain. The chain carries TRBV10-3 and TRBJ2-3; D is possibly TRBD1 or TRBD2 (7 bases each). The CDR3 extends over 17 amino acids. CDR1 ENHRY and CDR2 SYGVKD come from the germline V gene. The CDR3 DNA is TGTGCCAGCAGTTATGATGGCAGGGGGGGGAGCACAGATACGCAGTATTTT. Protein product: CASSYDGRGGSTDTQYF.

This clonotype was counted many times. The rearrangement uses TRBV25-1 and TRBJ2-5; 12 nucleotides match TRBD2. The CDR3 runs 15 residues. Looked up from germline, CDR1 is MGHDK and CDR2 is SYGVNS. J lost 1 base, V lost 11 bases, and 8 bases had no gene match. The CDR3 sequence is CAVLRTSGVQETQYF. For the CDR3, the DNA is TGTGCCGTCCTGCGGACTAGCGGGGTCCAAGAGACCCAGTACTTC.

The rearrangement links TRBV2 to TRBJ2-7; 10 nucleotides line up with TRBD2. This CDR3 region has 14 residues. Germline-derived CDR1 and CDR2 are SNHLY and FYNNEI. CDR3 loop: CARDMSGGVYEQYF. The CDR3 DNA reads TGTGCTAGAGATATGAGCGGGGGGGTCTACGAGCAGTACTTC. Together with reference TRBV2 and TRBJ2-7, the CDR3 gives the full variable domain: EPEVTQTPSHQVTQMGQEVILRCVPISNHLYFYWYRQILGQKVEFLVSFYNNEISEKSEIFDDQFSVERPDGSNFTLKIRSTKLEDSAMYFCARDMSGGVYEQYFGPGTRLTVT.

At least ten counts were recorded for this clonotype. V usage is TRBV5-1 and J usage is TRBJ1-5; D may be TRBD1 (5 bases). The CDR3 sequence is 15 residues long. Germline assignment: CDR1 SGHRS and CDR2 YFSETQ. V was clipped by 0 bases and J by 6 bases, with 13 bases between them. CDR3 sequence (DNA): TGCGCCAGCAGCTTGGAAACGGGGGTGGGTCAGCCCCAGCATTTT. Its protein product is CASSLETGVGQPQHF. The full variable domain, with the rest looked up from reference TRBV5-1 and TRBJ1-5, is KAGVTQTPRYLIKTRGQQVTLSCSPISGHRSVSWYQQTPGQGLQFLFEYFSETQRNKGNFPGRFSGRQFSNSRSEMNVSTLELGDSALYLCASSLETGVGQPQHFGDGTRLSIL.

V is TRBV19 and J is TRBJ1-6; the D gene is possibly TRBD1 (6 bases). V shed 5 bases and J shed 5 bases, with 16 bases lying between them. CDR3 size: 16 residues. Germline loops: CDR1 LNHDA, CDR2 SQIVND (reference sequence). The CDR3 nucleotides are TGTGCCAGTAGTCTTCAGGGGACCGGCCATAATTCACCCCTCCACTTT. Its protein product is CASSLQGTGHNSPLHF.

CDR3 nucleotides: TGCAGTGCTCATCCGGGACAGCGAGTCTACGAGCAGTACTTC. Amino acid sequence: CSAHPGQRVYEQYF. The chain recombines TRBV20-1 with TRBJ2-7, with TRBD1 identical over 7 bases. Trimming took 5 bases from V and 3 from J; bases not matched to a gene: 10. Germline V lookup: CDR1 DFQATT, CDR2 SNEGSKA (reference sequence). The CDR3 runs to 14 residues.

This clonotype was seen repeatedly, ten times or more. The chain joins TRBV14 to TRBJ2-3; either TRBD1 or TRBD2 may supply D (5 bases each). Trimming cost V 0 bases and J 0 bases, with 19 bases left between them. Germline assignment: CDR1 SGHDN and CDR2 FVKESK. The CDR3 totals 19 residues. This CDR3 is CASSQEPTLTGLSTDTQYF. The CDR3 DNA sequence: TGTGCCAGCAGCCAAGAACCCACCCTCACAGGACTCAGCACAGATACGCAGTATTTT.

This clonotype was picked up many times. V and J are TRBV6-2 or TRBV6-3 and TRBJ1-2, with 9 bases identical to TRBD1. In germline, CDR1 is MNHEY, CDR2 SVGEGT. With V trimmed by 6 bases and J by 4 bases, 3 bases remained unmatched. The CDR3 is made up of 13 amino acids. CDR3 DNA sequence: TGTGCCAGCAGGGACAGGGGATTCTATGGCTACACCTTC. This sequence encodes CASRDRGFYGYTF.

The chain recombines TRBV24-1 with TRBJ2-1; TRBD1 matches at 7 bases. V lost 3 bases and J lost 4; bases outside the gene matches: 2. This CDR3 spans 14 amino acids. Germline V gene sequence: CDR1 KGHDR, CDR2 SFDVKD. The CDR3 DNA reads TGTGCCACCAGTGATGGGACAGTATACAATGAGCAGTTCTTC. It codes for CATSDGTVYNEQFF.

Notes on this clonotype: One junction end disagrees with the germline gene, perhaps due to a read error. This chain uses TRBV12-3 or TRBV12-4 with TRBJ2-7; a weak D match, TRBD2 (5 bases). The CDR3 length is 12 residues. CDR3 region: CATGVSLNEQHF. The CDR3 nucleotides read TGTGCCACCGGGGTTTCGTTGAACGAGCAGCACTTC.

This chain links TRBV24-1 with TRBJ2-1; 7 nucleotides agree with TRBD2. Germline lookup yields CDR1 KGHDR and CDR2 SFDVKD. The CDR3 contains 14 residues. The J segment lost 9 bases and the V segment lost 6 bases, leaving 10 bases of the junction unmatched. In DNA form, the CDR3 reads TGTGCCACCAGTCAGGGCGGGGGTCCTCCTGAGCAGTTCTTC. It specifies CATSQGGGPPEQFF.

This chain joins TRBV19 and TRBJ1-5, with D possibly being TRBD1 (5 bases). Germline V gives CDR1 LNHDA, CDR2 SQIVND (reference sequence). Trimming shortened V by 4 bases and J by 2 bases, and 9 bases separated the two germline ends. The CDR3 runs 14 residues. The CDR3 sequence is CASSRDSGNQPQHF. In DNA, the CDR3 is TGTGCCAGTAGTAGAGACAGTGGCAATCAGCCCCAGCATTTT.

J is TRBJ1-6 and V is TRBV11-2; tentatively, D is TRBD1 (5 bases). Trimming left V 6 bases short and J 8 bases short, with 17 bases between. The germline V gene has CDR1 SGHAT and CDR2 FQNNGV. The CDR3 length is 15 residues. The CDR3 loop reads CASSQIRDSDSPLHF. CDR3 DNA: TGTGCCAGCAGTCAAATCCGGGACTCAGATTCACCCCTCCACTTT.

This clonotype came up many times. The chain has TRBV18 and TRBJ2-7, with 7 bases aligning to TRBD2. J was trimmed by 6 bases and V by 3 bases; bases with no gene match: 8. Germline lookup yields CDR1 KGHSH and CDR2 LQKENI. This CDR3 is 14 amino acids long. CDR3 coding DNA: TGTGCCAGCTCACCCGCAGGTCCGGGGGGCGAGCAGTACTTC. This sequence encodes CASSPAGPGGEQYF.

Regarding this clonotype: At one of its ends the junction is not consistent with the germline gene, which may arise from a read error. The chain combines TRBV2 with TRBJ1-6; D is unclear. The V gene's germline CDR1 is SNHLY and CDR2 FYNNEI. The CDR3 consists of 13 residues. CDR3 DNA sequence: TGTGCCAGCAGCGAAGACTATAATTCACCCCTCCACTTT. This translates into CASSEDYNSPLHF.

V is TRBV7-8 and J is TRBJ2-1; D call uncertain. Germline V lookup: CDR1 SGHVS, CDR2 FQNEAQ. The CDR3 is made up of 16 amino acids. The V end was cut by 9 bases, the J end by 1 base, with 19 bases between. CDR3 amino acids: CASSIARAKSYNEQFF. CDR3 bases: TGTGCCAGTAGTATAGCAAGAGCGAAGTCCTACAATGAGCAGTTCTTC.

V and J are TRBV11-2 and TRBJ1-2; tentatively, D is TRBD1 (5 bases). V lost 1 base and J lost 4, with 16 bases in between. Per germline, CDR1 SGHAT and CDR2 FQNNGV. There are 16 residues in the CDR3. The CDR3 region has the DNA TGTGCCAGCAGCTTAGGCGGGGGGAGGGACGGCTATGGCTACACCTTC. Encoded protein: CASSLGGGRDGYGYTF.

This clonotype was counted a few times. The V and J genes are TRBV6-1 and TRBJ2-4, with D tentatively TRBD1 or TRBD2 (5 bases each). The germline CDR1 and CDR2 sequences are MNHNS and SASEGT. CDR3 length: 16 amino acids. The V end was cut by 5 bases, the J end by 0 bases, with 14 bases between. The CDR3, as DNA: TGTGCCAGCAGTCCCCGGGACCTGTCAGCCAAAAACATTCAGTACTTC. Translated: CASSPRDLSAKNIQYF.

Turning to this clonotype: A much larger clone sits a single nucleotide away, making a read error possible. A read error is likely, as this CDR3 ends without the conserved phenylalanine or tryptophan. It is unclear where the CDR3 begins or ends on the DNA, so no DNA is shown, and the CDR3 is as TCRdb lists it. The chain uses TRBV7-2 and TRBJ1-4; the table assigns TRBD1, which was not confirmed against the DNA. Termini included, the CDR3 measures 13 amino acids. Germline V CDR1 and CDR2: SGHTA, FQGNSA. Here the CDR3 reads CASSTHPGRLLAL.

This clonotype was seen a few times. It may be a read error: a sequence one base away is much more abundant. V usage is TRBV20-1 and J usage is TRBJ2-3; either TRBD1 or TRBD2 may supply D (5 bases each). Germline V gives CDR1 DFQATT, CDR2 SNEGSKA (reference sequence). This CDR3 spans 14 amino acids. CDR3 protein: CGASRDALLDTQYF. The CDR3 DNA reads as TGCGGTGCTAGCAGGGACGCCCTTTTAGATACGCAGTATTTT.

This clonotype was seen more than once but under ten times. The CDR3 loop is CATRSLSGVGYTF. The CDR3 coding sequence is TGTGCCACCAGGTCCTTGTCGGGGGTTGGCTACACCTTC. The chain combines TRBV24-1 with TRBJ1-2, with a tentative D call TRBD1 (5 bases). Trimming shortened V by 7 bases and J by 7 bases, and 15 bases separated the two germline ends. The germline V gene has CDR1 KGHDR and CDR2 SFDVKD. The CDR3 is 13 residues long.

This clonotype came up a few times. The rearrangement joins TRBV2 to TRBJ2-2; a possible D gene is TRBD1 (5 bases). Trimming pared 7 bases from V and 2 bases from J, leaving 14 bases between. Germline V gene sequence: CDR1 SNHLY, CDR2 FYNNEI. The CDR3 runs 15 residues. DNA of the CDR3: TGTGCCAGCACCAATGGTAGGGGAAACACCGGGGAGCTGTTTTTT. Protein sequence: CASTNGRGNTGELFF. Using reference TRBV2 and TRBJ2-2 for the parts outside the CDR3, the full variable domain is EPEVTQTPSHQVTQMGQEVILRCVPISNHLYFYWYRQILGQKVEFLVSFYNNEISEKSEIFDDQFSVERPDGSNFTLKIRSTKLEDSAMYFCASTNGRGNTGELFFGEGSRLTVL.

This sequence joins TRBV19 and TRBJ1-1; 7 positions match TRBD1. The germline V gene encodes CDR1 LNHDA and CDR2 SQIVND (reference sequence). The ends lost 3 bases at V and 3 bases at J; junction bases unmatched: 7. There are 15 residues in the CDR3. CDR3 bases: TGTGCCAGTAGTATGGACCGGGACAGCGACACTGAAGCTTTCTTT. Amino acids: CASSMDRDSDTEAFF.

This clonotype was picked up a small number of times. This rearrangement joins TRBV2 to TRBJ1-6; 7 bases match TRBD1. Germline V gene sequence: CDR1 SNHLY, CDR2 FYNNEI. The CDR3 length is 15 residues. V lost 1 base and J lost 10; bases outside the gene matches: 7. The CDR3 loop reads CASSEGTGGRSPLHF. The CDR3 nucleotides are TGTGCCAGCAGTGAAGGGACAGGCGGACGATCACCCCTCCACTTT.

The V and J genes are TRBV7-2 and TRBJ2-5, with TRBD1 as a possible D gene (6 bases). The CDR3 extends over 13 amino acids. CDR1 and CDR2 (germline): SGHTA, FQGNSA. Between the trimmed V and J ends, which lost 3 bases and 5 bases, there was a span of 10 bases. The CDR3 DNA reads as TGTGCCAGCAGCTTCACAGGGATGGAGACCCAGTACTTC. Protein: CASSFTGMETQYF.

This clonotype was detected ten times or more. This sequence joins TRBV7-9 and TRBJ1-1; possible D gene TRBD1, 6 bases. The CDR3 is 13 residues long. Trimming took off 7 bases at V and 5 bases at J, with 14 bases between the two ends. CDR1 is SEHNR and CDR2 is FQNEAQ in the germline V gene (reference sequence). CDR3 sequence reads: CASILTGYTEAFF. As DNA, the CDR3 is TGTGCCAGCATCCTTACAGGGTATACTGAAGCTTTCTTT.

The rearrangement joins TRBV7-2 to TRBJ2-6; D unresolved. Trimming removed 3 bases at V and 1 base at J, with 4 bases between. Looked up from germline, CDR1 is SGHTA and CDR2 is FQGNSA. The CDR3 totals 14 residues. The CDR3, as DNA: TGTGCCAGCAGCTTGGAATCTGGGGCCAACGTCCTGACTTTC. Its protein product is CASSLESGANVLTF.